This passage covers 11 T cell receptor beta chains from one sample sequenced in a study of blood T cell repertoires in COVID-19. Measured with immunoSEQ multiplex PCR; TCRdb has only the in-frame clones, and not every one. The sample carries about 150,000 clones, approximately 85% recorded once. Material: PBMCs or T cells enriched from blood (not recorded which). The receptors shown here come from a woman in her fifties or sixties with acute COVID-19.

This rearrangement joins TRBV2 to TRBJ2-1; unclear D gene. With 3 bases removed from V and 0 bases from J, the gap between germline ends came to 15 bases. There are 17 residues in the CDR3. Germline CDR1 reads SNHLY; CDR2 reads FYNNEI. The CDR3 protein is CASSESLLKSSYNEQFF. DNA for the CDR3: TGTGCCAGCAGTGAGAGCCTCCTCAAGAGCTCCTACAATGAGCAGTTCTTC.

This chain links TRBV9 with TRBJ1-2; D unclear. Trimming removed 1 base at V and 6 bases at J, with 10 bases between. Germline values: CDR1 SGDLS, CDR2 YYNGEE. The CDR3 loop spans 13 amino acids. CDR3 region: CASSVLTGNGYTF. The CDR3 DNA follows: TGTGCCAGCAGCGTACTTACGGGAAATGGCTACACCTTC.

The V call is TRBV5-1, the J call TRBJ1-1; 9 positions agree with TRBD1. The germline V gene encodes CDR1 SGHRS and CDR2 YFSETQ. The CDR3 extends over 12 amino acids. J gave up 12 bases and V 4 bases, and 7 bases lay outside the gene matches. CDR3 in amino acids: CASSQDRGSPFF. The CDR3 DNA reads TGCGCCAGCAGCCAGGACAGGGGTTCGCCTTTCTTT.

The V call is TRBV3-1 (or the pseudogene TRBV3-2), the J call TRBJ1-6; no clear D gene. The germline gives CDR1 LGHDT, CDR2 YNNKEL (reference sequence). The V end lost 3 bases, the J end lost 7 bases, and 10 bases lay between the germline ends. The CDR3 covers 14 residues. Here the CDR3 reads CASSHSQENSPLHF. For the CDR3, the DNA is TGTGCCAGCAGCCACTCCCAGGAAAATTCACCCCTCCACTTT.

This chain joins TRBV6-7 and TRBJ2-7; 12 nucleotides align to TRBD2. TRBV6-7 is marked as an open reading frame, function uncertain. The CDR3 extends over 16 amino acids. V was clipped by 2 bases and J by 7 bases; unmatched bases: 9. The CDR3 spells CASSYPLAGGIREQYF. In DNA form, the CDR3 reads TGTGCCAGCAGTTACCCCCTAGCGGGAGGGATAAGGGAGCAGTACTTC.

The chain links TRBV28 to TRBJ1-4, with D perhaps TRBD1 (5 bases). This CDR3 contains 14 residues. Germline V lookup: CDR1 MDHEN, CDR2 SYDVKM. Trimming left V 6 bases short and J 5 bases short, with 13 bases between. CDR3 amino acids: CASSPDTRNEKLFF. In DNA, the CDR3 is TGTGCCAGCAGCCCGGACACGCGAAATGAAAAACTGTTTTTT.

The sample holds a few counts of this clone. Here the CDR3 reads CASSVESGTGMPYEQYF. In DNA form, the CDR3 reads TGTGCCAGCAGCGTAGAAAGTGGGACAGGGATGCCCTACGAGCAGTACTTC. The gene calls are TRBV9 and TRBJ2-7, with TRBD1 matching 9 bases. This CDR3 contains 17 residues. Germline V lookup: CDR1 SGDLS, CDR2 YYNGEE. V lost 0 bases and J lost 2; bases outside the gene matches: 9.

The J gene is TRBJ1-5, the V gene TRBV6-5; TRBD1 might be the D (6 bases). Germline V gives CDR1 MNHEY, CDR2 SVGAGI. V was shortened by 7 bases and J by 0 bases, with 13 bases between the two germline ends. The CDR3 has 15 amino acids. Here the CDR3 reads CASNTGPISNQPQHF. DNA for the CDR3: TGTGCCAGCAACACAGGGCCCATTAGCAATCAGCCCCAGCATTTT.

The J gene is TRBJ1-1, the V gene TRBV19, with D unresolved. Trimming shortened V by 9 bases and J by 1 base, and 15 bases separated the two germline ends. The CDR3 loop spans 14 amino acids. Germline V lookup: CDR1 LNHDA, CDR2 SQIVND (reference sequence). CDR3 protein: CASLEGQTNTEAFF. CDR3 bases: TGTGCCAGCCTCGAGGGCCAGACGAACACTGAAGCTTTCTTT.

The chain combines TRBV14 with TRBJ1-3, with D unresolved. V was trimmed by 1 base and J by 0 bases, leaving 7 bases between them. Per germline, CDR1 SGHDN and CDR2 FVKESK. CDR3 length: 15 amino acids. In nucleotides, the CDR3 is TGTGCCAGCAGCCAAGCCGGGTCCTCTGGAAACACCATATATTTT. Translated, it gives CASSQAGSSGNTIYF.

The rearrangement links TRBV19 to TRBJ2-6; no reliable D call. V lost 7 bases, J lost 0 bases, and 13 bases lay in between. Germline CDR1 reads LNHDA; CDR2 reads SQIVND (reference sequence). The CDR3 extends over 16 amino acids. CDR3 in DNA: TGTGCCAGTACCAATAGCCGCGACTCTGGGGCCAACGTCCTGACTTTC. Protein product: CASTNSRDSGANVLTF.